This TCR beta chain was identified in a study of blood T cell repertoires in COVID-19. Study details: Sample material is recorded as cDNA or gDNA derived from T cells, B-cell-depleted T cells, or PBMCs.

Germline trimming cut 4 bases from V and 4 bases from J; bases unmatched to any gene: 2. The germline V gene has CDR1 SQVTM and CDR2 ANQGSEA. This CDR3 spans 13 amino acids. The table came from immunoSEQ multiplex PCR; TCRdb's copy has only in-frame clones and leaves some out. The sample has about 35,000 clones; roughly 86% are singletons. The sequence derives from an elderly man with active or convalescent COVID-19. The sample taken for sequencing was peripheral blood. The chain recombines TRBV29-1 with TRBJ1-4; 8 bases align to TRBD1. The CDR3, as DNA: TGCAGCGTTGGCGGACAGGGTAATGAAAAACTGTTTTTT. As protein: CSVGGQGNEKLFF.